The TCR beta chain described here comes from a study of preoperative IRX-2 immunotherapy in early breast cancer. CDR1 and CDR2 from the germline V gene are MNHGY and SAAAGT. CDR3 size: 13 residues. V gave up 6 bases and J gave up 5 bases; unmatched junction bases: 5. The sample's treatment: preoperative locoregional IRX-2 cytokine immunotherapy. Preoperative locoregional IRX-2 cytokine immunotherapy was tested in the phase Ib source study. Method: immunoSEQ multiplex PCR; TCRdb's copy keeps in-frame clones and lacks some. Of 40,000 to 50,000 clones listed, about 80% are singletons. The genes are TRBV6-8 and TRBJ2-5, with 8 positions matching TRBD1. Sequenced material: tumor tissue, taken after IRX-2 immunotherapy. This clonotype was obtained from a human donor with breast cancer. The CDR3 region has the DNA TGTGCCAGCAGCCCAGGGGGCAGGGAGACCCAGTACTTC. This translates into CASSPGGRETQYF.